The 13 T cell receptor beta chains in this list originate from one sample, sequenced in a study of cytomegalovirus exposure and HLA in healthy donors. Use of 60 Vbeta and 13 Jbeta primers characterized the PCR. Sequencing was performed with immunoSEQ multiplex PCR; in TCRdb, only in-frame clones are kept and a portion is missing. The sample lists some 110,000 clones, 77% occurring once. Sequenced: PBMCs. The receptors were sampled from a woman in her 40s in good health and CMV-seropositive.

The J gene is TRBJ1-3, the V gene TRBV4-1; 8 nucleotides align to TRBD1. This CDR3 comprises 15 residues. Germline CDR1 MGHRA, CDR2 YSYEKL. The V segment lost 2 bases and the J segment 3 bases; nucleotides outside the gene matches: 3. CDR3 protein: CASSQRQGSGNTIYF. CDR3 DNA sequence: TGCGCCAGCAGCCAAAGACAGGGGAGTGGAAACACCATATATTTT.

V is TRBV7-3 and J is TRBJ2-7, with 9 positions matching TRBD2. CDR3 size: 15 residues. The V segment lost 2 bases and the J segment 4 bases; nucleotides outside the gene matches: 6. The germline CDR1 and CDR2 sequences are SGHTA and FQGTGA. The CDR3 sequence is CASSLSATSGYEQYF. The CDR3 region has the DNA TGTGCCAGCAGCTTATCTGCGACTAGCGGATACGAGCAGTACTTC.

The V call is TRBV2, the J call TRBJ2-7; 8 bases fit TRBD2. J lost 6 bases, V lost 4 bases, and 5 bases had no gene match. This CDR3 region has 13 residues. Germline CDR1 is SNHLY and CDR2 is FYNNEI. The CDR3 reads CASSGTSGTEQYF. CDR3 bases: TGTGCCAGCAGTGGTACTAGCGGTACCGAGCAGTACTTC.

This clone was picked up a small number of times. The rearrangement joins TRBV14 to TRBJ1-2; 8 positions match TRBD1. The germline V gene encodes CDR1 SGHDN and CDR2 FVKESK. The CDR3 is made up of 15 amino acids. V shed 2 bases, J shed 3 bases, and the junction held 5 bases outside the gene matches. CDR3 DNA: TGTGCCAGCAGCCAACTTGGACAGGGTCACTATGGCTACACCTTC. Translated: CASSQLGQGHYGYTF.

The chain is built from TRBV7-9 and TRBJ2-5, with a weak D call TRBD2 (6 bases). Per germline, CDR1 SEHNR and CDR2 FQNEAQ (reference sequence). The CDR3 loop spans 16 amino acids. The V gene lost 5 bases and the J gene lost 3 bases, with 19 bases spanning the gap. The CDR3 reads CASSLRLGGTEETQYF. The CDR3, as DNA: TGTGCCAGCAGCCTCAGATTAGGAGGGACGGAAGAGACCCAGTACTTC.

The chain couples TRBV7-9 to TRBJ2-3; D might be TRBD2 (5 bases). The CDR3 loop spans 15 amino acids. Deletions cut 2 bases from V and 1 base from J, with 10 bases between. Germline CDR1 SEHNR, CDR2 FQNEAQ (reference sequence). CDR3 in amino acids: CASSLFRGRTDTQYF. The DNA for the CDR3 is TGTGCCAGCAGCTTATTCCGGGGTCGCACAGATACGCAGTATTTT.

The chain links TRBV5-1 to TRBJ1-3, with D possibly being TRBD1 (5 bases). CDR3 length: 14 amino acids. Germline V CDR1 and CDR2: SGHRS, YFSETQ. Trimming removed 1 base from V and 2 bases from J, with 7 bases in between. The CDR3 nucleotides are TGCGCCAGCAGCTTGCGGGGGGCTGGAAACACCATATATTTT. Translation: CASSLRGAGNTIYF.

The chain is built from TRBV4-2 and TRBJ2-3; unclear D gene. This CDR3 has 13 amino acids. V was shortened by 3 bases and J by 4 bases, with 8 bases between the two germline ends. Per germline, CDR1 LGHNA and CDR2 YNFKEQ. CDR3 residues: CASSQSVADTQYF. CDR3 in DNA: TGTGCCAGCAGCCAGTCAGTCGCAGATACGCAGTATTTT.

The genes are TRBV4-3 and TRBJ2-1; weak D call: TRBD2 (7 bases). Trimming shortened V by 0 bases and J by 10 bases, and 13 bases separated the two germline ends. CDR3 size: 14 residues. Per germline, CDR1 LGHNA and CDR2 YSLEER. The CDR3 protein is CASSQDAGRGEQFF. The CDR3 nucleotides read TGCGCCAGCAGCCAAGATGCGGGGAGGGGGGAGCAGTTCTTC.

The CDR3 nucleotides are TGTGCCAGCAGCCTGCGACTAGCGGGGGACCCCCAAGAGACCCAGTACTTC. Amino acid sequence: CASSLRLAGDPQETQYF. The J gene is TRBJ2-5, the V gene TRBV7-2, with 12 bases that match TRBD2. Trimming took 5 bases from V and 1 from J; bases not matched to a gene: 8. The CDR3 has 17 residues. Germline CDR1 and CDR2: SGHTA and FQGNSA.

Here the CDR3 DNA reads TGTGCCAGCACCCCTCAATCGAGAGAGCAGTACTTC. It codes for CASTPQSREQYF. The V call is TRBV28, the J call TRBJ2-7; D gene ambiguous. The CDR3 runs to 12 residues. In germline, CDR1 is MDHEN, CDR2 SYDVKM. The V end was cut by 7 bases, the J end by 7 bases, with 14 bases between.

As regards this clone: Other DNA sequences in this specimen translate into the identical CDR3. The rearrangement uses TRBV28 and TRBJ1-2; 8 nucleotides line up with TRBD1. V shed 6 bases, J shed 6 bases, and the junction held 6 bases outside the gene matches. CDR3 length: 13 amino acids. Germline V gives CDR1 MDHEN, CDR2 SYDVKM. The DNA for the CDR3 is TGTGCCAGCAGCTCGATGACAGGGGATGGCTACACCTTC. Protein: CASSSMTGDGYTF.

This clone was counted between two and nine times. The V call is TRBV28, the J call TRBJ1-2; 7 bases align to TRBD1. V was pared by 5 bases and J by 8 bases, with 11 bases of the junction left unmatched. Germline V CDR1 and CDR2: MDHEN, SYDVKM. The CDR3 is made up of 14 amino acids. In DNA form, the CDR3 reads TGTGCCAGCAGTACCTCGGACAGGCCTGGGGGCTACACCTTC. It specifies CASSTSDRPGGYTF.